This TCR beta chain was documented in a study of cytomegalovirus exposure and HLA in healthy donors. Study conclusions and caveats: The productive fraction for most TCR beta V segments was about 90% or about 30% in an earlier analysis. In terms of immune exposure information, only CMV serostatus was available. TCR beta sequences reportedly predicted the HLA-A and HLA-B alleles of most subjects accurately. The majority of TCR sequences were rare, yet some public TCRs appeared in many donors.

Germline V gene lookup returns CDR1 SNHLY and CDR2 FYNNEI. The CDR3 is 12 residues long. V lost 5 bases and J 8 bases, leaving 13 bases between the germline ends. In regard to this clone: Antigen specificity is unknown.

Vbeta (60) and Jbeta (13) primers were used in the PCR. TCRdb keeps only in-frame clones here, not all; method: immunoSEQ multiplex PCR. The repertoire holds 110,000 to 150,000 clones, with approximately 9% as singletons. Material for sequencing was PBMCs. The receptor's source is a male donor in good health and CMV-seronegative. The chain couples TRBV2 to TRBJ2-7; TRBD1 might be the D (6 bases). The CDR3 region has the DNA TGTGCCAGCAGTCCTGGACAGTTGAAGCAGTACTTC. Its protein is CASSPGQLKQYF.